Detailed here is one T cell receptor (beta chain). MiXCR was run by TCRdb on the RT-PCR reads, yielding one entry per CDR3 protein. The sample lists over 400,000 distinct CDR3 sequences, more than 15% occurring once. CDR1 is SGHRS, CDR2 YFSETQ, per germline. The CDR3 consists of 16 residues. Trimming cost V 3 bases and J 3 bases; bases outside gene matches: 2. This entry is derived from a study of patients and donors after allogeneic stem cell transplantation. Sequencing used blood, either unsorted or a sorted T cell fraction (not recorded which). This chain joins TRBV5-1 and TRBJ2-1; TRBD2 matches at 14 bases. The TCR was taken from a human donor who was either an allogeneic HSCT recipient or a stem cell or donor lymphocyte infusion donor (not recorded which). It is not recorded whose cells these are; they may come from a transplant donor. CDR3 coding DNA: TGCGCCAGCAGCTGGGGACTAGCGGGGGACTACAATGAGCAGTTCTTC. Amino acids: CASSWGLAGDYNEQFF.